The text below deals with one TCR beta chain. These data belong to a study of blood T cell repertoires in COVID-19. In the study overall: The study drew acute and convalescent COVID-19 samples from the United States, Italy and Spain. Nucleic acid was either cDNA or gDNA, and it came from T cells, B-cell-depleted T cells, or PBMCs.

Unmatched junction bases numbered 3, after V lost 3 bases and J lost 1 base. Germline CDR1 and CDR2: SGHRS and YFSETQ. The CDR3 length is 16 residues. Per the authors' pipeline: The authors estimated nucleated cell counts from reference gene primer amplification. Some clones are missing from TCRdb's copy, which holds only in-frame ones; the method was immunoSEQ multiplex PCR. The DNA was the basis for D and trimming; V, J and clone size are from that table. The table lists 250,000 to 300,000 clones, around 86% of them singletons. V is TRBV5-1 and J is TRBJ2-2; 10 positions agree with TRBD2. The source of this sequence is a man aged 50-59 years with acute or convalescent COVID-19. The sample was peripheral blood. The CDR3 bases are TGCGCCAGCAGCTCCTGGACTAGCGGGAACACCGGGGAGCTGTTTTTT. Protein product: CASSSWTSGNTGELFF.